A single sample is the source of the 15 T cell receptor beta chains below, sequenced in a study of blood T cell repertoires in COVID-19. Only in-frame clones appear in the TCRdb table, and some are missing; sequencing was by immunoSEQ multiplex PCR. The table records more than 300,000 clones, 90% to 95% of them present only once. The specimen sequenced was PBMCs or T cells enriched from blood (not recorded which). The receptors derive from a woman aged 40 to 50 who had been exposed to COVID-19.

A single count supports this clone. The chain is built from TRBV21-1 and TRBJ1-2; the table's D call, TRBD1, has no DNA check behind it. TRBV21-1 is shown as a pseudogene. This CDR3 has 15 residues. The CDR3 here is CASSAKRGRDYGYTF. In nucleotides, the CDR3 is TGTGCCAGCAGCGCCAAGAGAGGCAGGGACTATGGCTACACCTTC.

This CDR3 reads CSASPGSNYGYTF. CDR3 in DNA: TGCAGCGCCTCCCCCGGGAGCAACTATGGCTACACCTTC. The chain has TRBV29-1 and TRBJ1-2; D remains unclear. From germline, CDR1 is SQVTM and CDR2 ANQGSEA. Trimming took 7 bases from V and 2 from J, leaving 14 bases between them. The CDR3 has 13 amino acids.

The rearrangement joins TRBV3-1 (or the pseudogene TRBV3-2) to TRBJ2-2, with unresolved D. The length of the CDR3 is 13 residues. Per the germline V gene, CDR1 is LGHDT and CDR2 is YNNKEL (reference sequence). V shed 4 bases and J shed 2 bases, with 5 bases lying between them. CDR3 residues: CASSPKNTGELFF. CDR3 in DNA: TGTGCCAGCAGCCCTAAAAACACCGGGGAGCTGTTTTTT.

The chain employs TRBV2 and TRBJ1-6; possible D gene TRBD1, 6 bases. The CDR3 sequence is 17 residues long. Germline V gives CDR1 SNHLY, CDR2 FYNNEI. Trimming took 7 bases from V and 5 from J, leaving 21 bases between them. CDR3 sequence: CASTSRGGATNNSPLHF. The CDR3, as DNA: TGTGCCAGCACCTCGCGCGGGGGGGCAACCAATAATTCACCCCTCCACTTT.

This clone has only one observation. The chain joins TRBV27 to TRBJ2-3, with 9 bases identical to TRBD2. The CDR3 runs to 19 residues. The germline CDR1 and CDR2 sequences are MNHEY and SMNVEV (reference sequence). The ends lost 2 bases at V and 2 bases at J; junction bases unmatched: 14. This CDR3 is CASSLMRREGGLYTDTQYF. In DNA, the CDR3 is TGTGCCAGCAGTTTAATGCGGCGGGAGGGGGGGCTATACACAGATACGCAGTATTTT.

The chain uses TRBV7-2 and TRBJ2-1; the match to TRBD2 covers 7 bases. Germline V lookup: CDR1 SGHTA, CDR2 FQGNSA. Unmatched junction bases numbered 2, after V lost 1 base and J lost 5 bases. The CDR3 is made up of 14 amino acids. Written as DNA, the CDR3 is TGTGCCAGCAGCTTAGGGGCGGGGGACAATGAGCAGTTCTTC. Protein sequence: CASSLGAGDNEQFF.

V is TRBV10-3 and J is TRBJ1-1, with TRBD1 matching 8 bases. V lost 2 bases and J lost 1; bases outside the gene matches: 3. Germline CDR1 reads ENHRY; CDR2 reads SYGVKD. This CDR3 region has 15 residues. The CDR3 loop is CAISEPGGSNTEAFF. CDR3 bases: TGTGCCATCAGTGAGCCAGGGGGCTCGAACACTGAAGCTTTCTTT.

This sequence joins TRBV23-1 and TRBJ2-7, with D unresolved. TRBV23-1 counts as an open reading frame of uncertain function. V shed 0 bases and J shed 5 bases, with 14 bases lying between them. The CDR3 runs to 15 residues. The CDR3 loop is CASSQSPTPEHEQYF. The DNA for the CDR3 is TGCGCCAGCAGTCAATCGCCTACCCCGGAGCACGAGCAGTACTTC.

This clone showed up just once. The chain is built from TRBV6-5 and TRBJ1-2; perhaps TRBD1 as D (5 bases). The V end lost 2 bases, the J end lost 3 bases, and 16 bases lay between the germline ends. Germline-derived CDR1 and CDR2 are MNHEY and SVGAGI. The CDR3 loop spans 16 amino acids. The CDR3 sequence is CASSYPAGSGYYGYTF. The DNA for the CDR3 is TGTGCCAGCAGTTACCCCGCAGGGTCCGGGTACTATGGCTACACCTTC.

Worth noting for this clone: Other DNA variants within this sample encode the same CDR3. The chain uses TRBV9 and TRBJ1-6; D ambiguous. Germline V CDR1 and CDR2: SGDLS, YYNGEE. Between the trimmed V and J ends, which lost 0 bases and 0 bases, there was a span of 7 bases. The CDR3 spans 16 residues. This CDR3 is CASSVDPSSYNSPLHF. For the CDR3, the DNA is TGTGCCAGCAGCGTAGACCCGAGCTCCTATAATTCACCCCTCCACTTT.

This rearrangement joins TRBV28 to TRBJ2-3; 14 nucleotides agree with TRBD2. J was trimmed by 9 bases and V by 3 bases; bases with no gene match: 8. The CDR3 runs to 16 residues. Germline V CDR1 and CDR2: MDHEN, SYDVKM. CDR3 residues: CASSLYLGLAGVTQYF. The DNA for the CDR3 is TGTGCCAGCAGTTTGTATTTGGGACTAGCGGGAGTCACGCAGTATTTT.

The table lists this clone with a count of one. V usage is TRBV18 and J usage is TRBJ2-3; maybe TRBD1 (5 bases). V gave up 4 bases and J gave up 2 bases, with 10 bases separating them. CDR1 is KGHSH, CDR2 LQKENI, per germline. CDR3 length equals 14 residues. The CDR3 sequence is CASSRQSATDTQYF. CDR3 in DNA: TGTGCCAGCTCACGACAGTCGGCCACAGATACGCAGTATTTT.

The chain joins TRBV5-4 to TRBJ2-1; the match to TRBD2 covers 7 bases. In germline, CDR1 is SGHNT, CDR2 YYREEE (reference sequence). V was clipped by 2 bases and J by 4 bases; unmatched bases: 18. The CDR3 spans 19 residues. CDR3 residues: CASSLPPNPAGRSYNEQFF. In nucleotides, the CDR3 is TGTGCCAGCAGCTTACCCCCTAACCCAGCGGGGCGCTCATACAATGAGCAGTTCTTC.

A single count supports this clone. The CDR3 DNA reads as TGTGCCAGCAGCACCGGACTCAACAATGAGCAGTTCTTC. As protein: CASSTGLNNEQFF. The chain combines TRBV11-3 with TRBJ2-1, with a tentative D call TRBD2 (5 bases). Trimming pared 5 bases from V and 5 bases from J, leaving 10 bases between. The CDR3 is made up of 13 amino acids. The germline CDR1 and CDR2 sequences are SGHNT and YENEEA.

CDR3 sequence (DNA): TGTGCCAGCAGTGGACTCGACCCCCGAGGGAGCTCTGGAAACACCATATATTTT. Its protein product is CASSGLDPRGSSGNTIYF. The gene calls are TRBV6-1 and TRBJ1-3; unclear D gene. Trimming stripped 4 bases from V and 0 bases from J, with 19 bases between. The V gene's germline CDR1 is MNHNS and CDR2 SASEGT. The CDR3 is made up of 18 amino acids.